This TCR beta chain is drawn from a study of CD8 T cells in ankylosing spondylitis. Whole-study findings and limits: A motif in TCR beta, a set of eight highly homologous variants, appeared characteristic of ankylosing spondylitis blood. Reported data indicate significant enrichment of disease-linked clones within matched ankylosing spondylitis synovial fluid.

TCR beta libraries were made by quantitative 5'-RACE with molecular barcodes. TCRdb analysed the 5' RACE reads with MiXCR anew, one entry per CDR3 protein. The sample carries a few hundred thousand distinct CDR3 sequences, about 22% recorded once. This CDR3 is 16 amino acids long. Germline values: CDR1 SGHVS, CDR2 FNYEAQ. J gave up 1 base and V 4 bases, and 4 bases lay outside the gene matches. As concerns this clonotype: Its antigen is unknown.

The sample comprised blood, either unsorted or a sorted T cell fraction (not recorded which). This chain uses TRBV7-6 with TRBJ2-2, with 9 bases matching TRBD2. The sequence was collected from a male donor with ankylosing spondylitis. CDR3 coding DNA: TGTGCCAGCAGCTCTATAGCGGGAGAGAACACCGGGGAGCTGTTTTTT. Protein: CASSSIAGENTGELFF.